Shown below are 27 T cell receptor beta chains from a single sample sequenced in a study of T cell clonality in common variable immunodeficiency. Sequenced by immunoSEQ multiplex PCR; TCRdb stores in-frame clones only, minus some. The sample was found to contain fewer than 75,000 clones, and every one recurs. Sequencing used peripheral blood mononuclear cells. These receptors were taken from a person aged 18 to 70 in good health.

This clone was recorded many times. The read ends 3 residues shy of where the CDR3 ends; the end is completed using the germline J gene. The chain uses TRBV19 and TRBJ1-1, with TRBD1 as a possible D gene (5 bases). The CDR3 covers 14 residues. Trimming removed 7 bases at V and 4 bases at J, with 16 bases between. Germline CDR1 reads LNHDA; CDR2 reads SQIVND (reference sequence). Incomplete CDR3 DNA: TGTGCCAGTACCCCTCTCGCCGGGGGCACTGAA. Translated: CASTPLAGGTE. The CDR3 in its entirety is CASTPLAGGTEAFF.

This clone has a count of ten or more. The read gets to within 3 residues of the CDR3 end, and the germline J gene fills in the rest. The V gene is TRBV30, the J gene TRBJ2-1; D is undetermined. Germline V gene sequence: CDR1 GTSNPN, CDR2 SVGIG (reference sequence). The CDR3 contains 11 residues. V shed 0 bases and J shed 8 bases, with 5 bases lying between them. The CDR3 bases that were read are TGTGCCTGGAGTGTACGGGATGAG. Protein product: CAWSVRDE. Given in full, the CDR3 is CAWSVRDEQFF.

This clone was seen at least ten times. The read gets to within 3 residues of the CDR3 end, and the germline J gene fills in the rest. The genes are TRBV19 and TRBJ1-2; 7 nucleotides match TRBD1. With V trimmed by 6 bases and J by 4 bases, 11 bases remained unmatched. This CDR3 region has 15 residues. Germline lookup yields CDR1 LNHDA and CDR2 SQIVND (reference sequence). The DNA read from the CDR3 is TGTGCCAGTAGCATACCAGGGACAGCGATCTATGGC. It specifies CASSIPGTAIYG. The entire CDR3 sequence reads CASSIPGTAIYGYTF. Complete variable domain (other parts from reference TRBV19 and TRBJ1-2): DGGITQSPKYLFRKEGQNVTLSCEQNLNHDAMYWYRQDPGQGLRLIYYSQIVNDFQKGDIAEGYSVSREKKESFPLTVTSAQKNPTAFYLCASSIPGTAIYGYTFGSGTRLTVV.

This clone was recorded at least ten times. The sequenced fragment ends 3 residues before the CDR3 boundary, so the rest is inferred from the germline J gene. The chain links TRBV14 to TRBJ2-7, with 10 bases that match TRBD1. Germline loops: CDR1 SGHDN, CDR2 FVKESK. V shed 3 bases and J 5 bases; nucleotides not matched to a gene: 10. The CDR3 sequence is 16 residues long. CDR3 region: CASSQASDRGLNEQYF. Incomplete CDR3 DNA: TGTGCCAGCAGCCAGGCTTCGGACAGGGGGTTGAACGAG.

This clone appeared many times. The read falls 3 residues short of the CDR3 end, and the missing part is taken from the germline J gene. The V and J genes are TRBV5-4 and TRBJ2-1; D gene uncertain. V was shortened by 2 bases and J by 0 bases, with 6 bases between the two germline ends. Germline assignment: CDR1 SGHNT and CDR2 YYREEE (reference sequence). There are 14 residues in the CDR3. CDR3 sequence reads: CASSFRSSYNEQFF. Incomplete CDR3 DNA: TGTGCCAGCAGCTTCAGGAGCTCCTACAATGAG.

This clone has a count of ten or more. The read terminates 3 residues ahead of where the CDR3 ends, so the germline J gene completes it. The chain recombines TRBV6-2 or TRBV6-3 with TRBJ2-3; 9 positions agree with TRBD2. The germline CDR1 and CDR2 sequences are MNHEY and SVGEGT. Germline trimming cut 10 bases from V and 0 bases from J; bases unmatched to any gene: 8. The CDR3 has 15 residues. The sequenced part of the CDR3 DNA is TGTGCCACCAGGTTAGCGGGGGCGAGCACAGATACG. It codes for CATRLAGASTDT. The whole CDR3 protein is CATRLAGASTDTQYF.

This clone was counted many times. The observed sequence ends 3 residues before the CDR3 terminus, with the missing tail filled in from the germline J gene. The J gene is TRBJ2-2, the V gene TRBV4-1; D possibly corresponds to TRBD1 (5 bases). Germline CDR1 is MGHRA and CDR2 is YSYEKL. Trimming pared 6 bases from V and 2 bases from J, leaving 10 bases between. There are 14 residues in the CDR3. CDR3 loop: CASRHGQNTGELFF. The sequenced part of the CDR3 DNA is TGCGCCAGCAGACACGGACAAAACACCGGGGAG.

The sample holds many counts of this clone. The read falls 3 residues short of the CDR3 end, and the missing part is taken from the germline J gene. The rearrangement uses TRBV4-1 and TRBJ2-2; maybe TRBD2 (6 bases). V gave up 4 bases and J gave up 6 bases, with 15 bases separating them. From germline, CDR1 is MGHRA and CDR2 YSYEKL. CDR3 length equals 15 residues. The CDR3 DNA, read in part, is TGCGCCAGCAGCCCGACTAGTTTGTTGGCCGGGGAG. It is translated as CASSPTSLLAGE. The whole CDR3 protein reads CASSPTSLLAGELFF.

This clone has a count of ten or more. The CDR3 end is not reached by the read, which stops 3 residues before it; the germline J gene fills it in. This rearrangement joins TRBV2 to TRBJ2-7, with D perhaps TRBD2 (5 bases). CDR1 is SNHLY, CDR2 FYNNEI, per germline. The V and J ends lost 4 bases and 2 bases respectively, with 12 bases between them. The CDR3 extends over 14 amino acids. The sequenced CDR3 bases are TGTGCCAGCAGTGTGTACGGGGTTACCTACGAG. This encodes CASSVYGVTYE. The whole CDR3 reads CASSVYGVTYEQYF.

This clone was detected ten times or more. The CDR3 end is not reached by the read, which stops 3 residues before it; the germline J gene fills it in. This chain connects TRBV7-6 to TRBJ2-1; 11 positions match TRBD2. This CDR3 has 15 amino acids. Looked up from germline, CDR1 is SGHVS and CDR2 is FNYEAQ. V shed 5 bases and J 4 bases; nucleotides not matched to a gene: 4. CDR3 DNA (partial): TGTGCCAGCAGCCCCACTAGCGGGAGTTACAATGAG. Translating gives CASSPTSGSYNE. The CDR3 as a whole reads CASSPTSGSYNEQFF.

This clone was picked up a small number of times. The read gets to within 3 residues of the CDR3 end, and the germline J gene fills in the rest. This sequence joins TRBV20-1 and TRBJ2-7, with TRBD2 matching 9 bases. The CDR3 is made up of 16 amino acids. V gave up 5 bases and J gave up 0 bases; unmatched junction bases: 11. The germline gives CDR1 DFQATT, CDR2 SNEGSKA (reference sequence). CDR3 region: CSAPRASSGSSYEQYF. CDR3 DNA, as far as it was read: TGCAGTGCTCCCCGAGCCAGTAGCGGGAGCTCCTACGAG.

This clone was counted ten times or more. The CDR3 end falls 3 residues outside the read, so it is completed with the germline J gene. The chain links TRBV5-1 to TRBJ2-3, with TRBD2 as a possible D gene (6 bases). V lost 0 bases to trimming and J lost 1 base, with 15 bases between them. The CDR3 consists of 17 residues. CDR1 is SGHRS, CDR2 YFSETQ, per germline. The sequenced part of the CDR3 DNA is TGCGCCAGCAGCTTGGGGGCTAGCGTGATGGGCACAGATACG. Protein product: CASSLGASVMGTDT. The full CDR3 protein is CASSLGASVMGTDTQYF.

This clone was seen ten or more times. The CDR3 extends 3 residues past the end of the read, so its final part is completed from the germline J gene. The chain uses TRBV10-1 and TRBJ2-2, with TRBD1 matching 9 bases. With 8 bases clipped from V and 5 bases from J, the junction kept 6 bases outside the gene matches. This CDR3 has 14 amino acids. The germline V gene has CDR1 WNHNN and CDR2 SYGVQD (reference sequence). CDR3 residues: CASGQGRRTGELFF. The covered CDR3 bases are TGCGCCAGCGGACAGGGGAGAAGGACCGGGGAG.

This clone was recorded many times. The DNA ends 3 residues before the CDR3 does, and the rest of the CDR3 is filled in from the germline J gene. The chain joins TRBV5-1 to TRBJ2-1; TRBD1 agrees at 11 bases. CDR1 and CDR2 from the germline V gene are SGHRS and YFSETQ. The CDR3 is 17 residues long. With V trimmed by 6 bases and J by 0 bases, 8 bases remained unmatched. Incomplete CDR3 DNA: TGCGCCAGCAAGTCGGGACAGGGGGTAGACTCCTACAATGAG. As protein: CASKSGQGVDSYNE. The entire CDR3 protein reads CASKSGQGVDSYNEQFF.

On this clone itself: The read ends 3 residues early relative to the CDR3; the germline J gene fills the gap. The chain combines TRBV7-8 with TRBJ2-2; D unresolved. CDR1 is SGHVS and CDR2 is FQNEAQ in the germline V gene. The CDR3 is 13 residues long. Trimming pared 5 bases from V and 6 bases from J, leaving 10 bases between. CDR3 bases read: TGTGCCAGCAGCACCCAGGAAGCCGGGGAG. Protein: CASSTQEAGE. The CDR3 in its entirety is CASSTQEAGELFF.

This clone was recorded at least ten times. The read terminates 3 residues before the CDR3 end, so the remaining end is supplied by the germline J gene. This sequence joins TRBV30 and TRBJ1-4; D unresolved. V was cut by 1 base and J by 8 bases, with 14 bases left in between. Germline CDR1 and CDR2: GTSNPN and SVGIG (reference sequence). This CDR3 comprises 14 residues. The CDR3: CAWSADRGWEKLFF. CDR3 DNA, as far as it was read: TGTGCCTGGAGTGCCGACCGCGGGTGGGAAAAA.

This clone was seen only a few times. The missing CDR3 end, 3 residues past where the read stops, is filled in from the germline J gene. This chain joins TRBV2 and TRBJ1-4; unclear D gene. The CDR3 covers 12 residues. With 2 bases removed from V and 7 bases from J, the gap between germline ends came to 5 bases. CDR1 is SNHLY and CDR2 is FYNNEI in the germline V gene. CDR3 DNA, as far as it was read: TGTGCCAGCAGTGAAAGGGTTGAAAAA. Encoded protein: CASSERVEK. The CDR3 in its entirety is CASSERVEKLFF.

In its sample, this clone was seen many times. The missing CDR3 end, 3 residues past where the read stops, is filled in from the germline J gene. V is TRBV5-1 and J is TRBJ1-1, with 9 bases aligning to TRBD1. V dropped 0 bases and J dropped 0; count of bases not matched to a gene: 6. The CDR3 is 17 residues long. Germline CDR1 SGHRS, CDR2 YFSETQ. Partial CDR3 DNA: TGCGCCAGCAGCTTGGGTACAGGGGGCCGGATGAACACTGAA. Translated, it gives CASSLGTGGRMNTE. The entire CDR3 reads CASSLGTGGRMNTEAFF.

This clone was counted ten times or more. The read falls 3 residues short of the CDR3 end, and the missing part is taken from the germline J gene. The chain joins TRBV5-1 to TRBJ2-7, with TRBD1 matching 7 bases. The CDR3 runs to 14 residues. CDR1 SGHRS and CDR2 YFSETQ come from the germline V gene. V lost 3 bases, J lost 6 bases, and 9 bases stayed unmatched. Here the CDR3 reads CASSWGQRNPEQYF. The CDR3 bases that were read are TGCGCCAGCAGCTGGGGACAGAGGAACCCCGAG.

This clone was counted ten times or more. The CDR3 is cut off 3 residues early in the read; its end comes from the germline J gene. V gene TRBV19 combines with J gene TRBJ2-7; 7 nucleotides line up with TRBD1. The CDR3 contains 14 residues. The ends lost 6 bases at V and 3 bases at J; junction bases unmatched: 8. The germline V gene has CDR1 LNHDA and CDR2 SQIVND (reference sequence). The CDR3 bases that were read are TGTGCCAGTAGGGCAAGACAGGGACACTACGAG. Its protein is CASRARQGHYE. The full CDR3 protein is CASRARQGHYEQYF.

This clone was picked up many times. The observed sequence ends 3 residues before the CDR3 terminus, with the missing tail filled in from the germline J gene. The chain carries TRBV7-9 and TRBJ1-1, with TRBD1 matching 9 bases. The CDR3 sequence is 14 residues long. Germline CDR1 SEHNR, CDR2 FQNEAQ (reference sequence). The CDR3 protein is CASTPGQGSDEAFF. The CDR3 bases that were read are TGTGCCAGCACACCGGGACAGGGTTCTGACGAA.

This clone has ten or more counts. The read halts 3 residues ahead of the CDR3 end, with the missing end drawn from the germline J gene. This chain joins TRBV20-1 and TRBJ2-7, with 12 bases identical to TRBD1. The CDR3 has 15 amino acids. Trimming at V came to 3 bases and at J to 3 bases, leaving 6 bases not matched to a gene. CDR1 is DFQATT, CDR2 SNEGSKA, per germline (reference sequence). The CDR3 protein is CSASRDRGPHYEQYF. The CDR3 bases that were read are TGCAGTGCTAGCCGGGACAGGGGGCCCCACTACGAG.

This clone was detected many times. The read finishes 3 residues shy of the CDR3 end, and the germline J gene is used to complete it. This sequence joins TRBV19 and TRBJ2-7, with D maybe TRBD2 (6 bases). The CDR3 runs 14 residues. Trimming took off 6 bases at V and 1 base at J, with 13 bases between the two ends. Germline CDR1 reads LNHDA; CDR2 reads SQIVND (reference sequence). The sequenced CDR3 bases are TGTGCCAGTAGCCCTGCGGGAACGTCCTACGAG. Translation: CASSPAGTSYE. The CDR3 in full is CASSPAGTSYEQYF. The whole variable domain, remainder taken from reference TRBV19 and TRBJ2-7, is DGGITQSPKYLFRKEGQNVTLSCEQNLNHDAMYWYRQDPGQGLRLIYYSQIVNDFQKGDIAEGYSVSREKKESFPLTVTSAQKNPTAFYLCASSPAGTSYEQYFGPGTRLTVT.

This clone showed up many times. The read gets to within 3 residues of the CDR3 end, and the germline J gene fills in the rest. This chain links TRBV5-1 with TRBJ2-2; TRBD1 might be the D (5 bases). Germline CDR1 is SGHRS and CDR2 is YFSETQ. V shed 0 bases and J shed 4 bases, with 10 bases lying between them. The CDR3 covers 15 residues. CDR3 DNA, as far as it was read: TGCGCCAGCAGCTTGGTTGGGGCCCGCACCGGGGAG. Amino acids: CASSLVGARTGE. The CDR3 in its entirety is CASSLVGARTGELFF.

There are many counts of this clone. The read comes to an end 3 residues before the CDR3 does, leaving the germline J gene to fill in the end. The chain combines TRBV2 with TRBJ2-7; 8 bases fit TRBD2. V lost 7 bases, J lost 3 bases, and 2 bases stayed unmatched. The CDR3 runs 12 residues. Looked up from germline, CDR1 is SNHLY and CDR2 is FYNNEI. The DNA read from the CDR3 is TGTGCCAGCAAGGGGACTAGCTACGAG. This encodes CASKGTSYE. The full CDR3 is CASKGTSYEQYF.

This clone was counted ten times or more. The CDR3 end falls 3 residues outside the read, so it is completed with the germline J gene. This chain uses TRBV13 with TRBJ1-1, with unresolved D. Deletions cut 5 bases from V and 6 bases from J, with 16 bases between. CDR3 length equals 14 residues. Germline V gene lookup returns CDR1 PRHDT and CDR2 FYEKMQ (reference sequence). The sequenced CDR3 bases are TGTGCCAGCAGCCCCCCCCGCGGTAGCGCTGAA. This gives the protein CASSPPRGSAE. The full-length CDR3 reads as CASSPPRGSAEAFF.

This clone was counted at least ten times. The CDR3 end is not reached by the read, which stops 3 residues before it; the germline J gene fills it in. The chain couples TRBV6-4 to TRBJ1-1; D may be TRBD1 (6 bases). The CDR3 covers 14 residues. From germline, CDR1 is MRHNA and CDR2 SNTAGT. Between the trimmed V and J ends, which lost 2 bases and 5 bases, there was a span of 12 bases. Incomplete CDR3 DNA: TGTGCCAGCAGTGACACATCTAGGGGGACTGAA. Translated, it gives CASSDTSRGTE. The CDR3 reads in full as CASSDTSRGTEAFF.